These 23 T cell receptor beta chains originate from one sample sequenced in a study of OX40 agonist ivuxolimab in advanced cancers. Assay: immunoSEQ multiplex PCR; the TCRdb copy retains only in-frame clones and omits some. The sample holds several thousand clones, 88% seen once. The sample in question was CD4+ or CD8+ T cells sorted from blood, obtained in a trial of the OX40 agonist ivuxolimab. The origin of the receptors is an adult with an advanced solid tumor such as melanoma, head and neck, liver or kidney cancer.

This sequence joins TRBV20-1 and TRBJ2-7; D gene unclear. The CDR3 loop spans 11 amino acids. Germline V CDR1 and CDR2: DFQATT, SNEGSKA (reference sequence). V lost 5 bases and J 6 bases, leaving 11 bases between the germline ends. DNA for the CDR3: TGCAGTGCTGGATATATGGGCGAGCAGTACTTC. It codes for CSAGYMGEQYF.

The chain links TRBV9 to TRBJ2-2, with D perhaps TRBD1 (5 bases). The germline V gene encodes CDR1 SGDLS and CDR2 YYNGEE. This CDR3 has 16 amino acids. Between the trimmed V and J ends, which lost 4 bases and 0 bases, there was a span of 13 bases. CDR3 nucleotides: TGTGCCAGCAGCATAAAGACAGTCGCGAACACCGGGGAGCTGTTTTTT. Translation gives CASSIKTVANTGELFF.

This chain uses TRBV12-5 with TRBJ2-3; no definite D call. The CDR3 spans 17 residues. V lost 0 bases, J lost 4 bases, and 17 bases lay in between. CDR1 LGHNT and CDR2 FRNRAP come from the germline V gene. In nucleotides, the CDR3 is TGTGCTAGTGGTTTGGTACTACTTTCTTTCGCTGCAGATACGCAGTATTTT. Encoded protein: CASGLVLLSFAADTQYF.

The rearrangement uses TRBV6-1 and TRBJ2-7, with 8 bases fitting TRBD2. This CDR3 is 14 amino acids long. The trim removed 1 base at V and 5 bases at J, leaving 4 bases unmatched. CDR1 is MNHNS and CDR2 is SASEGT in the germline V gene. The DNA of the CDR3 is TGTGCCAGCAGTGAAGTCCGGGAGGGGCACGAGCAGTACTTC. Its protein product is CASSEVREGHEQYF.

J is TRBJ1-4 and V is TRBV15; maybe TRBD1 (6 bases). CDR3 length: 14 residues. The V end was cut by 1 base, the J end by 4 bases, with 7 bases between. Germline V gene lookup returns CDR1 LNHNV and CDR2 YYDKDF (reference sequence). CDR3 in amino acids: CATSRVRGNEKLFF. The CDR3 region has the DNA TGTGCCACCAGCAGAGTCAGGGGTAATGAAAAACTGTTTTTT.

This chain connects TRBV30 to TRBJ2-7, with D perhaps TRBD1 (6 bases). Germline V gene lookup returns CDR1 GTSNPN and CDR2 SVGIG (reference sequence). The V end lost 4 bases, the J end lost 7 bases, and 17 bases lay between the germline ends. The length of the CDR3 is 13 residues. The CDR3 sequence: CAWTQGQGEEQYF. The CDR3, as DNA: TGTGCCTGGACCCAGGGGCAGGGTGAAGAGCAGTACTTC.

The V call is TRBV5-1, the J call TRBJ2-7, with TRBD1 as a possible D gene (6 bases). Trimming took 0 bases from V and 3 from J, leaving 16 bases between them. Germline V lookup: CDR1 SGHRS, CDR2 YFSETQ. This CDR3 is built from 16 residues. The CDR3 DNA reads as TGCGCCAGCAGCTTGGACCTAGGGGGTTCTCTCTACGAGCAGTACTTC. Residues: CASSLDLGGSLYEQYF.

This chain uses TRBV4-2 with TRBJ1-1; the D is unclear. The V and J ends lost 2 bases and 7 bases respectively, with 8 bases between them. Per the germline V gene, CDR1 is LGHNA and CDR2 is YNFKEQ. The CDR3 extends over 12 amino acids. CDR3 sequence: CASSQRGNEAFF. CDR3 nucleotide sequence: TGTGCCAGCAGCCAACGGGGTAATGAAGCTTTCTTT.

J is TRBJ2-1 and V is TRBV4-3; no firm D call. V was trimmed by 3 bases and J by 9 bases, leaving 18 bases between them. This CDR3 spans 15 amino acids. Germline V gives CDR1 LGHNA, CDR2 YSLEER. Here the CDR3 DNA reads TGCGCCAGCAGCCACGACCGTATCCGACTGGGTGAGCAGTTCTTC. Its protein product is CASSHDRIRLGEQFF.

The chain uses TRBV27 and TRBJ2-5, with D possibly called TRBD1 or TRBD2 (6 bases each). The germline gives CDR1 MNHEY, CDR2 SMNVEV (reference sequence). The V end was cut by 5 bases, the J end by 1 base, with 11 bases between. This CDR3 contains 14 residues. As DNA, the CDR3 is TGTGCCAGCAGTCAATGGGGGGCCCAAGAGACCCAGTACTTC. It yields the protein CASSQWGAQETQYF.

The chain has TRBV7-8 and TRBJ1-2; D is perhaps TRBD1 (5 bases). The CDR3 length is 15 residues. CDR1 SGHVS and CDR2 FQNEAQ come from the germline V gene. Trimming removed 5 bases at V and 10 bases at J, with 23 bases between. In DNA, the CDR3 is TGTGCCAGCAGCACCCGGGACGGACGATCATGGGACTACACCTTC. The encoded protein is CASSTRDGRSWDYTF.

This rearrangement joins TRBV7-9 to TRBJ1-1, with D uncertain. The CDR3 length is 13 residues. Trimming stripped 0 bases from V and 7 bases from J, with 9 bases between. Germline loops: CDR1 SEHNR, CDR2 FQNEAQ (reference sequence). The CDR3 loop reads CASSLALQHEAFF. As DNA, the CDR3 is TGTGCCAGCAGCTTAGCGCTCCAGCATGAAGCTTTCTTT.

V gene TRBV28 combines with J gene TRBJ1-1; D unresolved. The germline V and J ends were trimmed by 3 bases and 0 bases, with 8 bases remaining between them. The CDR3 is made up of 14 amino acids. CDR1 is MDHEN and CDR2 is SYDVKM in the germline V gene. CDR3 nucleotides: TGTGCCAGCAGTTTGAGGCCCATGAACACTGAAGCTTTCTTT. Its protein product is CASSLRPMNTEAFF. Full variable domain (missing parts from reference TRBV28 and TRBJ1-1): DVKVTQSSRYLVKRTGEKVFLECVQDMDHENMFWYRQDPGLGLRLIYFSYDVKMKEKGDIPEGYSVSREKKERFSLILESASTNQTSMYLCASSLRPMNTEAFFGQGTRLTVV.

The chain has TRBV9 and TRBJ2-3; a weak D match, TRBD1 (5 bases). The germline CDR1 and CDR2 sequences are SGDLS and YYNGEE. This CDR3 spans 18 amino acids. Between the trimmed V and J ends, which lost 0 bases and 0 bases, there was a span of 17 bases. The CDR3, as DNA: TGTGCCAGCAGCGTAGGTTCTTGGGGCATTCCTAGCACAGATACGCAGTATTTT. Amino acids: CASSVGSWGIPSTDTQYF.

The J gene is TRBJ2-1, the V gene TRBV9; TRBD2 matches 11 bases. J lost 5 bases, V lost 0 bases, and 4 bases had no gene match. Germline V gives CDR1 SGDLS, CDR2 YYNGEE. CDR3 size: 16 residues. The CDR3 is CASSVDRLAGNNEQFF. The CDR3 bases are TGTGCCAGCAGCGTAGATCGACTAGCGGGGAACAATGAGCAGTTCTTC.

J is TRBJ2-7 and V is TRBV27; 9 bases fit TRBD1. CDR3 length: 12 amino acids. Germline V gives CDR1 MNHEY, CDR2 SMNVEV (reference sequence). V was pared by 6 bases and J by 12 bases, with 9 bases of the junction left unmatched. The CDR3 is CASRGQGDKRYF. CDR3 sequence (DNA): TGTGCCAGCAGGGGACAGGGTGATAAGAGGTACTTC.

The chain recombines TRBV12-1 with TRBJ2-7; TRBD1 was called by the table and not checked on the DNA. TRBV12-1 is assigned pseudogene status. CDR3 length: 10 amino acids. The CDR3 region is CAADLYEQYF. CDR3 coding DNA: TGTGCGGCAGATCTCTACGAGCAGTACTTC.

The CDR3 loop is CASSGGTGLAGLGVKYF. The CDR3 DNA sequence: TGCGCCAGCAGCGGGGGGACAGGCTTGGCGGGCCTAGGGGTGAAGTACTTC. The J gene is TRBJ2-7, the V gene TRBV5-1; 8 nucleotides align to TRBD1. The CDR3 length is 17 residues. After removal of 4 bases from V and 11 bases from J, the junction contained 23 bases not matched to a gene. The germline V gene has CDR1 SGHRS and CDR2 YFSETQ.

V usage is TRBV7-9 and J usage is TRBJ1-2; no definite D call. Trimming cost V 0 bases and J 5 bases, with 7 bases left between them. CDR3 length: 13 amino acids. Germline CDR1 is SEHNR and CDR2 is FQNEAQ (reference sequence). The CDR3 sequence is CASSLAPQYGYTF. CDR3 bases: TGTGCCAGCAGCTTAGCCCCCCAATATGGCTACACCTTC. Full variable domain (missing parts from reference TRBV7-9 and TRBJ1-2): DTGVSQNPRHKITKRGQNVTFRCDPISEHNRLYWYRQTLGQGPEFLTYFQNEAQLEKSRLLSDRFSAERPKGSFSTLEIQRTEQGDSAMYLCASSLAPQYGYTFGSGTRLTVV.

This clone was detected a few times. The chain uses TRBV6-1 and TRBJ2-5; D is ambiguous. The CDR3 spans 13 residues. V was pared by 3 bases and J by 2 bases, with 7 bases between. CDR1 MNHNS and CDR2 SASEGT come from the germline V gene. The CDR3 DNA is TGTGCCAGCAGTGAGTTCATTCAAGAGACCCAGTACTTC. Translation: CASSEFIQETQYF.

The genes are TRBV5-8 and TRBJ1-2; 10 positions agree with TRBD1. Germline V gene data show CDR1 as SGHTS and CDR2 as YDEGEE. This CDR3 is built from 15 residues. J gave up 8 bases and V 3 bases, and 10 bases lay outside the gene matches. The CDR3 region has the DNA TGTGCCAGCAGCTCCGGGACAGGGGTAATCTGGGGCTACACCTTC. Protein sequence: CASSSGTGVIWGYTF.

CDR3 protein: CASSLARLQPQHF. The CDR3 DNA sequence: TGTGCCAGCAGTTTAGCCAGGTTACAGCCCCAGCATTTT. The rearrangement uses TRBV27 and TRBJ1-5; unclear D gene. The CDR3 consists of 13 residues. V lost 2 bases and J 7 bases, leaving 9 bases between the germline ends. Germline V gene lookup returns CDR1 MNHEY and CDR2 SMNVEV (reference sequence).

This chain joins TRBV7-2 and TRBJ2-5, with 8 bases identical to TRBD1. Looked up from germline, CDR1 is SGHTA and CDR2 is FQGNSA. Unmatched junction bases numbered 11, after V lost 4 bases and J lost 4 bases. There are 16 residues in the CDR3. This chain's CDR3 is CASSSPGQGLRETQYF. DNA for the CDR3: TGTGCCAGCAGCTCGCCCGGACAGGGCCTGCGAGAGACCCAGTACTTC.